These 11 T cell receptor beta chains were sequenced from one sample in a study of shared clonotypes between healthy human individuals. TCRdb keeps only in-frame clones here, not all; method: immunoSEQ multiplex PCR. In the table there are some 2.4 million clones, roughly 93% of which are singletons. Material for sequencing was naive CD4+ T cells from PBMCs. The subset: CD45RA+ positively selected. All receptors derive from a man younger than 35 in good health. Some clones in this sample may be carry-over from other donors' samples.

The chain recombines TRBV7-2 with TRBJ2-1, with D uncertain. Per germline, CDR1 SGHTA and CDR2 FQGNSA. There are 14 residues in the CDR3. With 5 bases removed from V and 3 bases from J, the gap between germline ends came to 11 bases. The DNA for the CDR3 is TGTGCCAGCAGCCCTTATCGACTCTACAATGAGCAGTTCTTC. Translation gives CASSPYRLYNEQFF. The full variable domain, with the rest looked up from reference TRBV7-2 and TRBJ2-1, is GAGVSQSPSNKVTEKGKDVELRCDPISGHTALYWYRQSLGQGLEFLIYFQGNSAPDKSGLPSDRFSAERTGGSVSTLTIQRTQQEDSAVYLCASSPYRLYNEQFFGPGTRLTVL.

The V and J genes are TRBV28 and TRBJ1-3; no definite D call. The CDR3 is made up of 12 amino acids. From germline, CDR1 is MDHEN and CDR2 SYDVKM. Between the trimmed V and J ends, which lost 6 bases and 9 bases, there was a span of 12 bases. CDR3 sequence: CASRDYRGTIYF. The CDR3 DNA reads as TGTGCCAGCAGGGATTACCGGGGCACCATATATTTT.

The chain has TRBV28 and TRBJ2-3; 7 nucleotides line up with TRBD2. The CDR3 spans 16 residues. Losses at the gene ends were 4 bases for V and 0 bases for J; bases not matched to a gene: 7. Germline CDR1 reads MDHEN; CDR2 reads SYDVKM. Here the CDR3 reads CASSSAGVTSTDTQYF. CDR3 nucleotides: TGTGCCAGCAGTTCGGCGGGAGTTACTAGCACAGATACGCAGTATTTT.

CDR3 in DNA: TGTGCCAGCTCCCGGACTAGCGGAGACTCCTACGAGCAGTACTTC. It is translated as CASSRTSGDSYEQYF. The chain has TRBV18 and TRBJ2-7; 10 nucleotides agree with TRBD2. CDR1 KGHSH and CDR2 LQKENI come from the germline V gene. This CDR3 has 15 residues. Germline trimming cut 6 bases from V and 0 bases from J; bases unmatched to any gene: 5.

V usage is TRBV4-1 and J usage is TRBJ2-1, with D possibly TRBD2 on 5 matching bases. This CDR3 comprises 12 residues. Germline CDR1 is MGHRA and CDR2 is YSYEKL. Trimming stripped 4 bases from V and 12 bases from J, with 13 bases between. The chain's CDR3 is CASSPPLGGQFF. The CDR3 DNA reads as TGCGCCAGCAGCCCCCCTTTAGGAGGGCAGTTCTTC.

This clone was counted a single time. This CDR3 is also generated by other DNA sequences in the sample. The gene calls are TRBV7-2 and TRBJ2-5; possibly TRBD1 for D (6 bases). The germline V and J ends were trimmed by 5 bases and 2 bases, with 9 bases remaining between them. The germline CDR1 and CDR2 sequences are SGHTA and FQGNSA. The CDR3 consists of 13 residues. The CDR3 DNA reads TGTGCCAGCAGCCTCGGACAGCAAGAGACCCAGTACTTC. Amino acids: CASSLGQQETQYF. Drawing the rest from reference TRBV7-2 and TRBJ2-5, the complete variable domain is GAGVSQSPSNKVTEKGKDVELRCDPISGHTALYWYRQSLGQGLEFLIYFQGNSAPDKSGLPSDRFSAERTGGSVSTLTIQRTQQEDSAVYLCASSLGQQETQYFGPGTRLLVL.

The chain has TRBV6-1 and TRBJ1-1; D gene unclear. Germline CDR1 is MNHNS and CDR2 is SASEGT. The CDR3 runs 11 residues. Trimming removed 8 bases from V and 2 bases from J, with 6 bases in between. In DNA form, the CDR3 reads TGTGCCAGCCAGGCAAACACTGAAGCTTTCTTT. Translating it yields CASQANTEAFF.

The genes are TRBV11-3 and TRBJ2-2; D possibly corresponds to TRBD1 (5 bases). Germline V gene sequence: CDR1 SGHNT, CDR2 YENEEA. V lost 5 bases, J lost 3 bases, and 10 bases lay in between. This CDR3 has 14 residues. The CDR3 DNA reads TGTGCCAGCAGCCCGGACACTTACACCGGGGAGCTGTTTTTT. It is translated as CASSPDTYTGELFF.

J is TRBJ2-5 and V is TRBV5-1; TRBD2 is a possible D gene (6 bases). The J call may be mistaken, given a closer DNA end match to TRBJ2-7. The germline gives CDR1 SGHRS, CDR2 YFSETQ. The CDR3 has 12 amino acids. In DNA, the CDR3 is TGCGCCAGCAGCTTCCCTAGCGACGAGCAGTACTTC. This gives the protein CASSFPSDEQYF.

This clone has just a few counts. Other DNA variants within this sample encode the same CDR3. The V call is TRBV6-5, the J call TRBJ1-5; a weak D match, TRBD1 (6 bases). The CDR3 runs to 15 residues. CDR1 is MNHEY, CDR2 SVGAGI, per germline. The germline V and J ends were trimmed by 0 bases and 0 bases, with 6 bases remaining between them. CDR3 loop: CASSYSGGSNQPQHF. The CDR3 coding sequence is TGTGCCAGCAGTTACTCAGGGGGTAGCAATCAGCCCCAGCATTTT.

CDR3 loop: CATIRTNTGELFF. CDR3 DNA sequence: TGTGCCACCATACGTACGAACACCGGGGAGCTGTTTTTT. This sequence joins TRBV28 and TRBJ2-2; no clear D gene. The CDR3 sequence is 13 residues long. In germline, CDR1 is MDHEN, CDR2 SYDVKM. V lost 10 bases and J 0 bases, leaving 9 bases between the germline ends.